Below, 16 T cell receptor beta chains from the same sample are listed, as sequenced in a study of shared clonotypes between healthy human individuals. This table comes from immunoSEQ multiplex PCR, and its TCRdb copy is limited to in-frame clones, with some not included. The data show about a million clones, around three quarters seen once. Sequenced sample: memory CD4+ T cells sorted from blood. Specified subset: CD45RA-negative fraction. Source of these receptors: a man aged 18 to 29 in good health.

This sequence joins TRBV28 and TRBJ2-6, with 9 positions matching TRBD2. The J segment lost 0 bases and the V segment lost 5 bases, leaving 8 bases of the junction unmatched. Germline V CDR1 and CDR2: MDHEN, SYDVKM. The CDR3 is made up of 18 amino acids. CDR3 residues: CASSTPGLAFSGANVLTF. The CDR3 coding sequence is TGTGCCAGCAGTACCCCGGGACTAGCTTTCTCTGGGGCCAACGTCCTGACTTTC.

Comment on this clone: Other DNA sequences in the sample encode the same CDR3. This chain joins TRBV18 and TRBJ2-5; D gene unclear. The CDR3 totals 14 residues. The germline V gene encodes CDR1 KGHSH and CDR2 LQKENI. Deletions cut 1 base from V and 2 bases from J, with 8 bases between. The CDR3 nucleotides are TGTGCCAGCTCACCACTCCCGGGTCAAGAGACCCAGTACTTC. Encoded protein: CASSPLPGQETQYF.

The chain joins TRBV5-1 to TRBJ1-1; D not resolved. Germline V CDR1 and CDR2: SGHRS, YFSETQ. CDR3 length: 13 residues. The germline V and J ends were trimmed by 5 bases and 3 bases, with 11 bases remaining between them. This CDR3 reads CASRKGGDTEAFF. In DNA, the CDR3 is TGCGCCAGCAGGAAGGGCGGCGACACTGAAGCTTTCTTT.

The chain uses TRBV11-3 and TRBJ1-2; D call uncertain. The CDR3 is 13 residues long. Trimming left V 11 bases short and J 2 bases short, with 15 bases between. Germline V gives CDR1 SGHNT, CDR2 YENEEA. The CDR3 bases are TGTGCCCAGCCGGGGTGGGCAAACTATGGCTACACCTTC. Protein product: CAQPGWANYGYTF.

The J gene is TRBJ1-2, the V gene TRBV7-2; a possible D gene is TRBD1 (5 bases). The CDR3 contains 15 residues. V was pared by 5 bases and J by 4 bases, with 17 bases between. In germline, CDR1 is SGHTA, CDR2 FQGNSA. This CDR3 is CASSAQRGTGYGYTF. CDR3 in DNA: TGTGCCAGCAGCGCCCAGCGGGGCACTGGCTATGGCTACACCTTC.

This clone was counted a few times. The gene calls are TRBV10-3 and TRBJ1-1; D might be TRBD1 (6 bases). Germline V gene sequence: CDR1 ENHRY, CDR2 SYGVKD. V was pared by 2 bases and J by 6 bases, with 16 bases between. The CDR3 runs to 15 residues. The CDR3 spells CAISEGGREVAEAFF. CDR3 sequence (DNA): TGTGCCATCAGTGAGGGGGGCAGGGAAGTAGCTGAAGCTTTCTTT.

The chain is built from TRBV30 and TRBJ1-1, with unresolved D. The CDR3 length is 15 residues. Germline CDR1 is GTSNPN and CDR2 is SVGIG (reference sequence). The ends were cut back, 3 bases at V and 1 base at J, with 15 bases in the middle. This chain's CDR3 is CAWRWAGGANTEAFF. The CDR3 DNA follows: TGTGCCTGGAGGTGGGCCGGCGGAGCGAACACTGAAGCTTTCTTT.

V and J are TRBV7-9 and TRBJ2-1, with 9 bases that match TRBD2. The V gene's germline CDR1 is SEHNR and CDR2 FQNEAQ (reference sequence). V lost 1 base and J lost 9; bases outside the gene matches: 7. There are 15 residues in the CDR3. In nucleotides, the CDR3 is TGTGCCAGCAGCTTAGGAGGGCGGGAGGGAAGTGAGCAGTTCTTC. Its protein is CASSLGGREGSEQFF.

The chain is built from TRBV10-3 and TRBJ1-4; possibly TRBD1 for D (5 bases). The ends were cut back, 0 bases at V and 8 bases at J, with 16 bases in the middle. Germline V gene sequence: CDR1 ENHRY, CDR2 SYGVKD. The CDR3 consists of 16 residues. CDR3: CAISESWPARGEKLFF. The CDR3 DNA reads TGTGCCATCAGTGAGTCGTGGCCTGCACGGGGCGAAAAACTGTTTTTT.

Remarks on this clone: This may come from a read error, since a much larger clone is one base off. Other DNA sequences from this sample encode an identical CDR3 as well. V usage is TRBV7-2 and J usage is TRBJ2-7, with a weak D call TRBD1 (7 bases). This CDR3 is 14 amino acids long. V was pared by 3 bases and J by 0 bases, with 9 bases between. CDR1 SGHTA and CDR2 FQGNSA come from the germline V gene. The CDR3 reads CASSLQGGSYEQYF. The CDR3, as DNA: TGTGCCAGCAGCTTGCAGGGGGGCTCCTACGAGCAGTACTTC.

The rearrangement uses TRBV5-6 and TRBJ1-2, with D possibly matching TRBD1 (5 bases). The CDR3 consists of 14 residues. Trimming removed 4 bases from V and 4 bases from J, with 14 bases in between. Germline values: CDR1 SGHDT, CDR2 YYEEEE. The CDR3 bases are TGTGCCAGCAGCCCTGGGACCCCATCCTATGGCTACACCTTC. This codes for CASSPGTPSYGYTF.

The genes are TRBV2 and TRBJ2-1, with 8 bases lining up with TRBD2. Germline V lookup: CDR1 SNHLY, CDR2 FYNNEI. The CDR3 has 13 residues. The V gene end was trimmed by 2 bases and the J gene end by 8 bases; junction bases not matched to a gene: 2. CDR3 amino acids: CASSERRGDEQFF. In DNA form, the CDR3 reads TGTGCCAGCAGTGAAAGGCGGGGGGATGAGCAGTTCTTC.

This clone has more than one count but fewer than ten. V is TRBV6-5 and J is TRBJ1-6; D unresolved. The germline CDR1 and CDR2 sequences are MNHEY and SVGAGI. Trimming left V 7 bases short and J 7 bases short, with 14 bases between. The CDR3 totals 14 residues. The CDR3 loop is CASTSRASNSPLHF. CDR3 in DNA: TGTGCCAGCACTTCCCGGGCCTCGAATTCACCCCTCCACTTT.

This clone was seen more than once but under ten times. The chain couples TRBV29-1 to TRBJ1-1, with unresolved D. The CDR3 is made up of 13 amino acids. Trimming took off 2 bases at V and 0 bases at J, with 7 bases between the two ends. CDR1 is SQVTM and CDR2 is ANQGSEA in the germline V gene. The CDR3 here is CSVEKEMNTEAFF. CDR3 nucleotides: TGCAGCGTTGAAAAGGAAATGAACACTGAAGCTTTCTTT. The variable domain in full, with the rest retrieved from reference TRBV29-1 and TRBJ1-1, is SAVISQKPSRDICQRGTSLTIQCQVDSQVTMMFWYRQQPGQSLTLIATANQGSEATYESGFVIDKFPISRPNLTFSTLTVSNMSPEDSSIYLCSVEKEMNTEAFFGQGTRLTVV.

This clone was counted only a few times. Written as DNA, the CDR3 is TGTGCCTGGAGTGTACAGAGGGGAGAGCAGTACTTC. This gives the protein CAWSVQRGEQYF. This chain links TRBV30 with TRBJ2-7, with D perhaps being TRBD1 or TRBD2 (5 bases each). Per germline, CDR1 GTSNPN and CDR2 SVGIG (reference sequence). The CDR3 is 12 amino acids. V gave up 0 bases and J gave up 7 bases, with 10 bases separating them. The variable domain in full, completed from reference TRBV30 and TRBJ2-7, reads SQTIHQWPATLVQPVGSPLSLECTVEGTSNPNLYWYRQAAGRGLQLLFYSVGIGQISSEVPQNLSASRPQDRQFILSSKKLLLSDSGFYLCAWSVQRGEQYFGPGTRLTVT.

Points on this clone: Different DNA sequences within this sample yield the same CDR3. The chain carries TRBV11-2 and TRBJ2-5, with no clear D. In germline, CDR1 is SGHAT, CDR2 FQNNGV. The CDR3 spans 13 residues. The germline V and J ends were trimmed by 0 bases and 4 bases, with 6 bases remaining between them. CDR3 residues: CASSLDRLETQYF. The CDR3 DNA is TGTGCCAGCAGCTTAGACCGACTAGAGACCCAGTACTTC.